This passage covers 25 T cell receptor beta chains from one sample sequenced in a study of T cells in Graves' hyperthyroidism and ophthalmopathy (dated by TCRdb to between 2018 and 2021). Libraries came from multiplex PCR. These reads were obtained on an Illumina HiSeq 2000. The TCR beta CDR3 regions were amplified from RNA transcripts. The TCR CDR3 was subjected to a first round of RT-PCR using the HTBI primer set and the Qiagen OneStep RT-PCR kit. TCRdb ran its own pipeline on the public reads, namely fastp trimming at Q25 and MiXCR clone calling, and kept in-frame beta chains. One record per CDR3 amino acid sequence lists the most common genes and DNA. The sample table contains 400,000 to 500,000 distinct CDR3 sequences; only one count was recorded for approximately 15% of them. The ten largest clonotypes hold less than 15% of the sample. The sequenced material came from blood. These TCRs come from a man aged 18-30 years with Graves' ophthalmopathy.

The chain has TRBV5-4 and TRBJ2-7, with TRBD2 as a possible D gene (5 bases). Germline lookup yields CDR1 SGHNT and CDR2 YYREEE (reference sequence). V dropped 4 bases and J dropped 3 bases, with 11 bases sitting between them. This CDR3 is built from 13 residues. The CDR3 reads CASSPSRDYEQYF. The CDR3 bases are TGTGCCAGCAGCCCTAGTCGGGACTACGAGCAGTACTTC.

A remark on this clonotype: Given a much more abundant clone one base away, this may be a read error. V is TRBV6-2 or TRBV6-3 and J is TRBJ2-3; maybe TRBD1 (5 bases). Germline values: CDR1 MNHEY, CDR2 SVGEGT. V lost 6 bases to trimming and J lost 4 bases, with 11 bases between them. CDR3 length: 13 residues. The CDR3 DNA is TGTGCCAGCAGGGACACCGCGGCAGATACGCAGTATTTT. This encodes CASRDTAADTQYF.

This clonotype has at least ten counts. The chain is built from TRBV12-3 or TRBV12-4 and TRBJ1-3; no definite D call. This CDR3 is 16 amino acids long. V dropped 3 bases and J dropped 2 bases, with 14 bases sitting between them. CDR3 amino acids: CASSFVGAVPGNTIYF. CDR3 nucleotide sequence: TGTGCCAGCAGTTTCGTGGGTGCGGTACCTGGAAACACCATATATTTT.

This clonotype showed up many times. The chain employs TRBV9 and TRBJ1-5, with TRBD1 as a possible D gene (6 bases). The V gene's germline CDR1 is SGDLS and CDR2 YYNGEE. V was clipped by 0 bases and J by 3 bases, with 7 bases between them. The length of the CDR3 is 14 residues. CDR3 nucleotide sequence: TGTGCCAGCAGCGTAGGGGACATCAATCAGCCCCAGCATTTT. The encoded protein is CASSVGDINQPQHF.

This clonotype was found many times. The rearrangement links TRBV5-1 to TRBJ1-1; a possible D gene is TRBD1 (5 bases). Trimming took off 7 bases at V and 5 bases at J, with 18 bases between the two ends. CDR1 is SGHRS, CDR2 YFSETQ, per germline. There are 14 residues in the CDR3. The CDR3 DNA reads TGCGCCAGCGGCGCCGGGACTCAGGATACTGAAGCTTTCTTT. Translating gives CASGAGTQDTEAFF.

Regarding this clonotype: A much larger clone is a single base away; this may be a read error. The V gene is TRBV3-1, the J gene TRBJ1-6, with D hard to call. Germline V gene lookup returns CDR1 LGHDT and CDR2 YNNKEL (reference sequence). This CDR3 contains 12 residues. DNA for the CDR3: TGTGGCAGCAGCCAAGTGCCTTCACCCCTCCACTTT. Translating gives CGSSQVPSPLHF.

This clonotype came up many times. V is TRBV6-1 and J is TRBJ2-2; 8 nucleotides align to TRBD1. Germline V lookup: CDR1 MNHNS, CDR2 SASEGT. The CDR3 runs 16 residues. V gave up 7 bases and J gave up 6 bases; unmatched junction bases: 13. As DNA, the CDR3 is TGTGCCAGCAAAGAAAGGGGGCAGGGGGCGGCCGGGGAGCTGTTTTTT. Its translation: CASKERGQGAAGELFF.

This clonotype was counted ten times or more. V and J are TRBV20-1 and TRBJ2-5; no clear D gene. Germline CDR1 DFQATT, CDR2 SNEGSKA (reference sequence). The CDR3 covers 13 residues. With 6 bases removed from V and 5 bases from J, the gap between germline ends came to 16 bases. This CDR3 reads CSAARTGLETQYF. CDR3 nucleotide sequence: TGCAGTGCCGCCCGAACGGGTTTGGAGACCCAGTACTTC.

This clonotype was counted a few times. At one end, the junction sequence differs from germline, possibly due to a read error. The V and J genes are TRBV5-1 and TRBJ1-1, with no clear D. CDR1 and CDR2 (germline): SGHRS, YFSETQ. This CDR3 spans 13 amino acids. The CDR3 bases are TGCGCCAGCAGCTCCGGAAGGAACACTGGAGCTTTCTTT. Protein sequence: CASSSGRNTGAFF.

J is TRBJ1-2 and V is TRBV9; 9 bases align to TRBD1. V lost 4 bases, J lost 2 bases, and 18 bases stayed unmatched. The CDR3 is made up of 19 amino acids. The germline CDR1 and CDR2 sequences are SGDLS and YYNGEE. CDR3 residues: CASSHTPRDRDISNYGYTF. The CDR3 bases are TGTGCCAGCAGCCATACACCAAGGGACAGGGATATCTCGAACTATGGCTACACCTTC.

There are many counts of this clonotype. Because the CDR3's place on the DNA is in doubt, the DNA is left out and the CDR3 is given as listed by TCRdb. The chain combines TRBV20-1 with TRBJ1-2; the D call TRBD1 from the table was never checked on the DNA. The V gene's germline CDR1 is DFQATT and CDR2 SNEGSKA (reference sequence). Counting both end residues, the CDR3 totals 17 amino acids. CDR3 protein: CSATTLGGTTSVRGYTF.

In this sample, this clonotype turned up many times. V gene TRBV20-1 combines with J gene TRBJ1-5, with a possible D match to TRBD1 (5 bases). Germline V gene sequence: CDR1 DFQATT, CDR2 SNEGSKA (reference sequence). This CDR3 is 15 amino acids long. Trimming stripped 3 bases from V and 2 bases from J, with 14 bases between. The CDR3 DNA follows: TGCAGTGCTAGCGCGGGACCGGCGGGCAATCAGCCCCAGCATTTT. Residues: CSASAGPAGNQPQHF.

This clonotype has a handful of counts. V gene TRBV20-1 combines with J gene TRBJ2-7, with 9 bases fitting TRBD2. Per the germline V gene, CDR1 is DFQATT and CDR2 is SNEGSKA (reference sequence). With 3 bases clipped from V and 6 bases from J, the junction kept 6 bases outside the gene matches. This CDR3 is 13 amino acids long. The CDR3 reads CSASPGLAVEQYF. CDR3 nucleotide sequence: TGCAGTGCTAGCCCGGGACTAGCAGTCGAGCAGTACTTC.

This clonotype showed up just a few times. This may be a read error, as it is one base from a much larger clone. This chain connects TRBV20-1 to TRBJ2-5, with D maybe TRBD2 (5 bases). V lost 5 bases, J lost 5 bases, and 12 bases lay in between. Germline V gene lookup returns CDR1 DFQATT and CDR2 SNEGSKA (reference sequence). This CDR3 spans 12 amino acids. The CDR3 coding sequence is TGCAGTGCTCCACGAGGGAGCGAGACCCAGTACTTC. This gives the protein CSAPRGSETQYF.

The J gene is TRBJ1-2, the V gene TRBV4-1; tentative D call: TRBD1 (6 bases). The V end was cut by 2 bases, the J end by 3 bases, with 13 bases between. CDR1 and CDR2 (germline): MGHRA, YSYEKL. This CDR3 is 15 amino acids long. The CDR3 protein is CASSQSQGFDYGYTF. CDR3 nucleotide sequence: TGCGCCAGCAGCCAATCCCAGGGGTTCGACTATGGCTACACCTTC.

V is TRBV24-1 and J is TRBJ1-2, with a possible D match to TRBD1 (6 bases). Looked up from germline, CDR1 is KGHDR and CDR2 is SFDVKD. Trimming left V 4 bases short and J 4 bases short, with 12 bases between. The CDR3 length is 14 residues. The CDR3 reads CATSEPGDVYGYTF. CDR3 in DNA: TGTGCCACCAGTGAGCCAGGGGATGTCTATGGCTACACCTTC.

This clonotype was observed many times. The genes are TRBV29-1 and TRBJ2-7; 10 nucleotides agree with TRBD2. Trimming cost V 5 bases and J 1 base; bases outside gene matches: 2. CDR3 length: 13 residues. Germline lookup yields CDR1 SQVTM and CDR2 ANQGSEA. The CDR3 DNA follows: TGCAGCGTTCTACTAGCGGGATCCTACGAGCAGTACTTC. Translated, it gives CSVLLAGSYEQYF.

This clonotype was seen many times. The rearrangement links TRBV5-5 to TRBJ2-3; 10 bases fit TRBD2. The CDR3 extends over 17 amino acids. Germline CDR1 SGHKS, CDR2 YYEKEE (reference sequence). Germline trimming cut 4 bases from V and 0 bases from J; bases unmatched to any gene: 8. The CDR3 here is CASSASGSSASTDTQYF. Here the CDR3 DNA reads TGTGCCAGCAGCGCTAGCGGGAGCTCTGCTAGCACAGATACGCAGTATTTT.

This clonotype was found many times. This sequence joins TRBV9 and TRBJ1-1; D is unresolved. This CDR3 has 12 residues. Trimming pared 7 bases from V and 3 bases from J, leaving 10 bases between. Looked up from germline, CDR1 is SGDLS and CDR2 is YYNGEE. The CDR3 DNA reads TGTGCCAGCTCGAAGGGTGACACTGAAGCTTTCTTT. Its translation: CASSKGDTEAFF.

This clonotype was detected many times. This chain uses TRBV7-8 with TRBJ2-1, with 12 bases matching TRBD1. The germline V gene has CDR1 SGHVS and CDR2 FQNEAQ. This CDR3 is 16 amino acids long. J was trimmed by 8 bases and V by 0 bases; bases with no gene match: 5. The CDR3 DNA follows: TGTGCCAGCAGCTTAGCGTTGGGGACAGGGGGCTATGAGCAGTTCTTC. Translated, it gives CASSLALGTGGYEQFF.

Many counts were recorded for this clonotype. The DNA of the CDR3 is TGTGCCAGTAGTACCCTGGACAGGGGAAAGGGGCAGTACTTC. Residues: CASSTLDRGKGQYF. The chain is built from TRBV19 and TRBJ2-7; TRBD1 matches at 9 bases. Per germline, CDR1 LNHDA and CDR2 SQIVND (reference sequence). The J segment lost 9 bases and the V segment lost 4 bases, leaving 10 bases of the junction unmatched. The CDR3 runs to 14 residues.

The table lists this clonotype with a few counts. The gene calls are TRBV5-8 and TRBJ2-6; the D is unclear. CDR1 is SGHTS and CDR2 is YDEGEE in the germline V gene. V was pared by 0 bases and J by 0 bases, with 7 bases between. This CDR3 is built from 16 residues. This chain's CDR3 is CASSLVQSSGANVLTF. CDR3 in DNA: TGTGCCAGCAGCTTGGTCCAGAGCTCTGGGGCCAACGTCCTGACTTTC.

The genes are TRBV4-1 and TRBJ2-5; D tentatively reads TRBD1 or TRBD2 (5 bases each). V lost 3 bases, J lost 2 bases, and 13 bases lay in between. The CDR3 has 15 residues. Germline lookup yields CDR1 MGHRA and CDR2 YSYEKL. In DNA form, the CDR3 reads TGCGCCAGCAGCCACCTGCGAGGGGAACAAGAGACCCAGTACTTC. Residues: CASSHLRGEQETQYF.

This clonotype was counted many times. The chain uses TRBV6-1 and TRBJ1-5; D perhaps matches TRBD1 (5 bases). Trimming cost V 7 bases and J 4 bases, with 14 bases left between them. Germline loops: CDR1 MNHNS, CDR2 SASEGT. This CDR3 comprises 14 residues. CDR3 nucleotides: TGTGCCAGCAATAACAGGCTAAGGAATCAGCCCCAGCATTTT. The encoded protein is CASNNRLRNQPQHF.

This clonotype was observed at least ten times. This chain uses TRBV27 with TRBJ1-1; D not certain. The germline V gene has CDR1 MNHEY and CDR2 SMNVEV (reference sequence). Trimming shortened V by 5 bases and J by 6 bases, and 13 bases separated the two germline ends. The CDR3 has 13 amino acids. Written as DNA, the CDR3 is TGTGCCAGCAGTCCCCAGGCAAGACCTGAAGCTTTCTTT. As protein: CASSPQARPEAFF.